What follows describes a single T cell receptor beta chain. Trimming shortened V by 2 bases and J by 2 bases, and 10 bases separated the two germline ends. Per the germline V gene, CDR1 is LGHNA and CDR2 is YSLEER. CDR3 length equals 16 residues. Clones were read by immunoSEQ multiplex PCR, and TCRdb kept only the in-frame ones, dropping some. The data contain more than 30,000 clones, approximately 91% of them singletons. This record belongs to a study of T cell changes during pregnancy in multiple sclerosis. The input for sequencing was CD8+ T cells from peripheral blood mononuclear cells, taken in the second trimester of pregnancy. The chain carries TRBV4-3 and TRBJ2-6, with unresolved D. This clonotype originated in a female donor with multiple sclerosis, enrolled in a pregnancy study. For the CDR3, the DNA is TGCGCCAGCAGCCAATTCCAAGGAGCTGGGGCCAACGTCCTGACTTTC. Translation: CASSQFQGAGANVLTF.